This TCR beta chain was identified during a study of blood T cell repertoires in COVID-19. The assay was immunoSEQ multiplex PCR, and TCRdb's table has in-frame clones only and misses some. This sample has fewer than 90,000 clones, with approximately 80% found just once. The sample holds a few counts of this clone. The clonotype was recovered from a human donor in a cohort sampled during active COVID-19. Sequencing was performed on peripheral blood.

CDR3 residues: CASSRGTSGRDADTQYF. The DNA for the CDR3 is TGTGCCAGCAGCCGAGGGACTAGCGGGAGAGACGCAGATACGCAGTATTTT. The chain is built from TRBV5-4 and TRBJ2-3; TRBD2 matches 14 bases. This CDR3 spans 17 amino acids. CDR1 and CDR2 (germline): SGHNT, YYREEE (reference sequence). With 4 bases clipped from V and 4 bases from J, the junction kept 8 bases outside the gene matches.